The next 26 T cell receptor beta chains were all read from a single sample in a study of neurological immune-mediated disorders. TCRdb re-called the 5' RACE reads through MiXCR, storing one row per CDR3 protein. The repertoire has roughly 55,000 distinct CDR3 sequences, approximately 16% of them found once; the top ten carry 4% to 4.5%. The source material was PBMCs. The receptors here all came from a man between 60 and 75 years old in good health.

This clonotype came up many times. This chain uses TRBV5-1 with TRBJ2-7; a weak D match, TRBD2 (5 bases). There are 14 residues in the CDR3. Germline V gene data show CDR1 as SGHRS and CDR2 as YFSETQ. The V end lost 4 bases, the J end lost 6 bases, and 17 bases lay between the germline ends. The CDR3 region is CASSPGSSSVEQYF. As DNA, the CDR3 is TGCGCCAGCAGCCCGGGATCCAGCTCCGTCGAGCAGTACTTC.

The chain carries TRBV6-6 and TRBJ1-5; D is uncertain. V gave up 2 bases and J gave up 7 bases, with 12 bases separating them. The CDR3 covers 14 residues. Per the germline V gene, CDR1 is MNHNY and CDR2 is SVGAGI (reference sequence). This chain's CDR3 is CASSYRGSQQPQHF. The CDR3 region has the DNA TGTGCCAGCAGTTACCGGGGATCCCAACAGCCCCAGCATTTT.

In its sample, this clonotype was seen many times. The J gene is TRBJ2-3, the V gene TRBV20-1; D not resolved. Per the germline V gene, CDR1 is DFQATT and CDR2 is SNEGSKA (reference sequence). CDR3 size: 14 residues. V was pared by 0 bases and J by 1 base, with 8 bases between. The chain's CDR3 is CSARDTVGTDTQYF. CDR3 nucleotide sequence: TGCAGTGCTAGAGATACGGTCGGCACAGATACGCAGTATTTT.

This clonotype appeared many times. The chain carries TRBV7-9 and TRBJ2-1, with TRBD2 matching 8 bases. Trimming at V came to 1 base and at J to 5 bases, leaving 7 bases not matched to a gene. There are 16 residues in the CDR3. The germline gives CDR1 SEHNR, CDR2 FQNEAQ (reference sequence). The CDR3 spells CASSLVLAGGHNEQFF. The CDR3 DNA reads as TGTGCCAGCAGCTTAGTTCTGGCGGGAGGCCACAATGAGCAGTTCTTC.

This clonotype was seen ten or more times. The chain carries TRBV4-1 and TRBJ2-7, with TRBD2 matching over 10 bases. V gave up 0 bases and J gave up 1 base; unmatched junction bases: 6. Germline V CDR1 and CDR2: MGHRA, YSYEKL. The CDR3 runs 17 residues. CDR3 sequence (DNA): TGCGCCAGCAGCCAAGACGCCCCTAGCGGGAGTTCCTACGAGCAGTACTTC. Its protein is CASSQDAPSGSSYEQYF.

This clonotype was found many times. One junction end does not reproduce the germline sequence, and a read error may be involved. CDR3 region: CSVEEQGNEQFF. The CDR3, as DNA: TGCAGCGTGGAAGAACAGGGAAATGAGCAGTTCTTC. The chain links TRBV29-1 to TRBJ2-1, with a weak D call TRBD1 (6 bases). The CDR3 totals 12 residues. Germline values: CDR1 SQVTM, CDR2 ANQGSEA.

This clonotype was found many times. The V call is TRBV7-9, the J call TRBJ2-5, with 10 bases fitting TRBD2. This CDR3 comprises 14 residues. V shed 5 bases and J 3 bases; nucleotides not matched to a gene: 3. Germline CDR1 and CDR2: SEHNR and FQNEAQ (reference sequence). The CDR3 DNA sequence: TGTGCCAGCAGCCCCGGACTAGCGGAAGAGACCCAGTACTTC. Protein sequence: CASSPGLAEETQYF.

This clonotype was detected many times. At one end, the junction sequence differs from germline, possibly due to a read error. The chain carries TRBV28 and TRBJ1-4; 8 bases fit TRBD1. CDR1 and CDR2 from the germline V gene are MDHEN and SYDVKM. The CDR3 is made up of 13 amino acids. As DNA, the CDR3 is TGTGCCGGCAGGGGGCGGGTAGATGAAAAACTGTTTTTT. Encoded protein: CAGRGRVDEKLFF. The full variable domain, its missing parts supplied by reference TRBV28 and TRBJ1-4, is DVKVTQSSRYLVKRTGEKVFLECVQDMDHENMFWYRQDPGLGLRLIYFSYDVKMKEKGDIPEGYSVSREKKERFSLILESASTNQTSMYLCAGRGRVDEKLFFGSGTQLSVL.

In its sample, this clonotype was seen many times. The chain joins TRBV6-6 to TRBJ2-1; the D gene is possibly TRBD1 (8 bases). The germline gives CDR1 MNHNY, CDR2 SVGAGI (reference sequence). The CDR3 is 13 residues long. V lost 5 bases and J lost 6, with 11 bases in between. CDR3 bases: TGTGCCAGCAGTAACAGGGGGGGCAATGAGCAGTTCTTC. Translation gives CASSNRGGNEQFF.

This clonotype was counted at least ten times. The V call is TRBV4-2, the J call TRBJ2-3; 11 nucleotides line up with TRBD2. This CDR3 is 17 amino acids long. V was pared by 4 bases and J by 4 bases, with 10 bases of the junction left unmatched. CDR1 is LGHNA and CDR2 is YNFKEQ in the germline V gene. The CDR3 is CASSPIISGRAADTQYF. The DNA for the CDR3 is TGTGCCAGCAGCCCCATCATTAGCGGGAGGGCCGCAGATACGCAGTATTTT.

At least ten counts were recorded for this clonotype. The rearrangement links TRBV20-1 to TRBJ2-7, with D perhaps matching TRBD2 (6 bases). Trimming pared 5 bases from V and 6 bases from J, leaving 11 bases between. Germline V CDR1 and CDR2: DFQATT, SNEGSKA (reference sequence). This CDR3 is 11 amino acids long. The CDR3 sequence is CSARGGVEQYF. CDR3 coding DNA: TGCAGTGCTCGGGGCGGGGTCGAGCAGTACTTC.

The sample holds many counts of this clonotype. The chain links TRBV7-8 to TRBJ1-4; TRBD1 might be the D (6 bases). Per germline, CDR1 SGHVS and CDR2 FQNEAQ. Trimming left V 1 base short and J 7 bases short, with 13 bases between. The CDR3 spans 15 residues. CDR3 in amino acids: CASSLGAGTFEKLFF. The DNA for the CDR3 is TGTGCCAGCAGCTTAGGGGCCGGGACATTTGAAAAACTGTTTTTT.

This clonotype came up many times. The J gene is TRBJ2-2, the V gene TRBV3-1; TRBD2 is a possible D gene (6 bases). CDR1 is LGHDT and CDR2 is YNNKEL in the germline V gene (reference sequence). This CDR3 is 16 amino acids long. The V and J ends lost 5 bases and 6 bases respectively, with 19 bases between them. CDR3 loop: CASSARGEQGAGELFF. The CDR3 DNA reads as TGTGCCAGCAGCGCGCGGGGAGAGCAAGGGGCCGGGGAGCTGTTTTTT.

This clonotype was picked up many times. The rearrangement links TRBV7-3 to TRBJ2-3, with a tentative D call TRBD2 (6 bases). The CDR3 is 16 residues long. V gave up 0 bases and J gave up 1 base, with 11 bases separating them. The V gene's germline CDR1 is SGHTA and CDR2 FQGTGA. The CDR3 loop is CASSLTSASGTDTQYF. As DNA, the CDR3 is TGTGCCAGCAGCTTAACTTCAGCTAGCGGCACAGATACGCAGTATTTT.

In this sample, this clonotype is medium-sized. The V gene is TRBV7-2, the J gene TRBJ2-5; 7 positions match TRBD1. The CDR3 spans 15 residues. Germline V gene data show CDR1 as SGHTA and CDR2 as FQGNSA. V trimming: 5 bases; J trimming: 2 bases; junction bases outside the gene matches: 8. The CDR3 region is CASSRSRDRQETQYF. As DNA, the CDR3 is TGTGCCAGCAGCCGGTCTCGGGACAGACAAGAGACCCAGTACTTC.

A remark on this clonotype: A much larger clone lies one base from this, so it may be a read error. The chain recombines TRBV6-2 or TRBV6-3 with TRBJ2-1, with a tentative D call TRBD1 (5 bases). CDR1 MNHEY and CDR2 SVGEGT come from the germline V gene. CDR3 size: 18 residues. Trimming left V 4 bases short and J 0 bases short, with 19 bases between. The CDR3 is CASSFPQGLGSSYNEQFF. The CDR3 DNA is TGTGCCAGCAGTTTTCCCCAGGGTTTAGGCAGCTCCTACAATGAGCAGTTCTTC.

This clonotype was seen ten or more times. This could be a read error, since a much larger clone is one nucleotide away. The genes are TRBV4-2 and TRBJ2-7; 10 bases line up with TRBD2. The CDR3 has 16 amino acids. Germline V lookup: CDR1 LGHNA, CDR2 YNFKEQ. This CDR3 reads CANSQSLAGLSYEQYF. CDR3 nucleotide sequence: TGTGCCAACAGCCAGTCACTAGCGGGACTTTCGTACGAGCAGTACTTC.

This clonotype has at least ten counts. This sequence joins TRBV5-1 and TRBJ2-7, with TRBD2 identical over 8 bases. Trimming took 2 bases from V and 5 from J; bases not matched to a gene: 6. Germline values: CDR1 SGHRS, CDR2 YFSETQ. The CDR3 consists of 14 residues. The CDR3 DNA follows: TGCGCCAGCAGCTTCCGAGCGGGAGACCACGAGCAGTACTTC. Translation: CASSFRAGDHEQYF.

This clonotype occurred many times. This rearrangement joins TRBV12-3 or TRBV12-4 to TRBJ2-1; D not certain. The CDR3 is 12 amino acids. V lost 3 bases and J lost 7, with 7 bases in between. The CDR3 reads CASSLVVNEQFF. CDR3 in DNA: TGTGCCAGCAGTTTGGTAGTTAATGAGCAGTTCTTC.

This clonotype was seen ten or more times. The rearrangement joins TRBV7-2 to TRBJ2-7; no definite D call. This CDR3 is built from 12 residues. Between the trimmed V and J ends, which lost 5 bases and 6 bases, there was a span of 11 bases. CDR1 SGHTA and CDR2 FQGNSA come from the germline V gene. The chain's CDR3 is CASSPTSPEQYF. The CDR3 bases are TGTGCCAGCAGCCCTACATCTCCCGAGCAGTACTTC.

This clonotype was detected many times. The chain carries TRBV9 and TRBJ2-5, with 7 bases matching TRBD1. J lost 2 bases, V lost 2 bases, and 6 bases had no gene match. CDR1 and CDR2 (germline): SGDLS, YYNGEE. There are 15 residues in the CDR3. DNA of the CDR3: TGTGCCAGCAGCGTCTCGGGACAGCCTCAAGAGACCCAGTACTTC. Its protein is CASSVSGQPQETQYF. Full variable domain (outside the CDR3, taken from reference TRBV9 and TRBJ2-5): DSGVTQTPKHLITATGQRVTLRCSPRSGDLSVYWYQQSLDQGLQFLIQYYNGEERAKGNILERFSAQQFPDLHSELNLSSLELGDSALYFCASSVSGQPQETQYFGPGTRLLVL.

Many counts were recorded for this clonotype. V usage is TRBV5-1 and J usage is TRBJ2-3; 7 bases are a match to TRBD2. The CDR3 spans 16 residues. The germline gives CDR1 SGHRS, CDR2 YFSETQ. With 0 bases clipped from V and 2 bases from J, the junction kept 6 bases outside the gene matches. CDR3 sequence reads: CASSLEGTTNTDTQYF. The DNA for the CDR3 is TGCGCCAGCAGCTTGGAGGGGACTACTAACACAGATACGCAGTATTTT. Using reference TRBV5-1 and TRBJ2-3 for the parts outside the CDR3, the full variable domain is KAGVTQTPRYLIKTRGQQVTLSCSPISGHRSVSWYQQTPGQGLQFLFEYFSETQRNKGNFPGRFSGRQFSNSRSEMNVSTLELGDSALYLCASSLEGTTNTDTQYFGPGTRLTVL.

About this clonotype itself: A single base separates this from a much larger clone, so it may be a read error. The chain is built from TRBV5-1 and TRBJ2-5, with D perhaps matching TRBD2 (5 bases). Germline loops: CDR1 SGHRS, CDR2 YFSETQ. This CDR3 region has 14 residues. The CDR3 DNA reads TGCTCCAGCAGCCCGTTCCCCGGACTGGGGACCCAGTACTTC. Amino acids: CSSSPFPGLGTQYF.

The chain uses TRBV12-3 or TRBV12-4 and TRBJ2-3; D is unclear. Trimming took 7 bases from V and 4 from J, leaving 12 bases between them. The CDR3 is 13 residues long. The CDR3 nucleotides are TGTGCCAGCACCCCCTTTGAGCCAGATACGCAGTATTTT. It specifies CASTPFEPDTQYF.

This clonotype was picked up many times. This chain connects TRBV10-3 to TRBJ2-7; D tentatively fits TRBD1 or TRBD2 (6 bases each). This CDR3 contains 14 residues. The germline CDR1 and CDR2 sequences are ENHRY and SYGVKD. The V end lost 8 bases, the J end lost 0 bases, and 14 bases lay between the germline ends. CDR3 region: CAIGQGRSSYEQYF. The CDR3 DNA reads as TGTGCCATCGGGCAGGGGAGGAGCTCCTACGAGCAGTACTTC.

This clonotype was recorded many times. The gene calls are TRBV7-6 and TRBJ2-1; 9 bases are shared with TRBD1. The length of the CDR3 is 16 residues. V lost 5 bases, J lost 6 bases, and 11 bases stayed unmatched. Germline V gene sequence: CDR1 SGHVS, CDR2 FNYEAQ. The CDR3 DNA reads as TGTGCCAGCAGCCCCCCGGACAGGGGTTTGAGCAATGAGCAGTTCTTC. Amino acids: CASSPPDRGLSNEQFF.